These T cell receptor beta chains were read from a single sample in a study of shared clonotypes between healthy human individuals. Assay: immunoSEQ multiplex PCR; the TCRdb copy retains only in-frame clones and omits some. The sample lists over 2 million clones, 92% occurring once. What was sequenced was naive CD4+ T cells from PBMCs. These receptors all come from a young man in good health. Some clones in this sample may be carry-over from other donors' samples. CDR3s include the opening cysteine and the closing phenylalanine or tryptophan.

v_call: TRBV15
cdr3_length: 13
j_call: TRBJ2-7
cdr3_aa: CATSRGGNYEQYF

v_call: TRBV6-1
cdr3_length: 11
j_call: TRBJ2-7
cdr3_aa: CASRQGGEQYF

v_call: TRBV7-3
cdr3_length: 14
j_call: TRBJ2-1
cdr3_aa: CASSLKSGFSEQFF

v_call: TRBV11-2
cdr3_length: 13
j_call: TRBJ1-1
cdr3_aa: CASSLSPWGEAFF

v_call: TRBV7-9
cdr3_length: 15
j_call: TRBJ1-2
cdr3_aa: CASSAGPDQTGGYTF

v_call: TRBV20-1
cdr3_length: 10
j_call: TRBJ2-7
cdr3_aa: CSAESTEQYF

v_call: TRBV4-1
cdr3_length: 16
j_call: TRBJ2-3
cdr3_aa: CASSQGTWTSTRGQYF

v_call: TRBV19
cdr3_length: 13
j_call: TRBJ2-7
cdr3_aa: CASSILIGSEQYF

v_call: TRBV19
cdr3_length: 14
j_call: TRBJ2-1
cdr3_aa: CASSVTSDYNEQFF

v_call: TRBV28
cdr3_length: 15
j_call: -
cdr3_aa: CASSPATGRLYEQYF

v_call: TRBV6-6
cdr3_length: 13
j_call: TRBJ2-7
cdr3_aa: CASSRADPYEQYF

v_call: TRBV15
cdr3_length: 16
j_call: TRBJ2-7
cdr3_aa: CATSRDLDRGRGKQYF

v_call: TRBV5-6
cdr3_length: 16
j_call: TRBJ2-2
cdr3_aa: CASSRLPGRHTGELFF

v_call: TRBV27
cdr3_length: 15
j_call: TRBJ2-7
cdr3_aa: CASSLLGLDPWEQYF

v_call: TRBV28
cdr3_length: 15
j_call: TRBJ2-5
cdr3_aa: CASSEGRGGQETQYF

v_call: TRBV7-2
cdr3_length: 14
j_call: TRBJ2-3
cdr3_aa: CASSLGTPSDTQYF

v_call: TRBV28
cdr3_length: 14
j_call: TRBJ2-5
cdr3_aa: CASRTPGGRETQYF

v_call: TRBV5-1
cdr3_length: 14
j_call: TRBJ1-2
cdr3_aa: CASSLTGLQRGYTF

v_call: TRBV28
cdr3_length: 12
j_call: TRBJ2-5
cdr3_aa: CASSLGQETQYF

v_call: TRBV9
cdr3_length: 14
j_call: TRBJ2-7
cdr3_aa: CASSVGLGGDEQYF

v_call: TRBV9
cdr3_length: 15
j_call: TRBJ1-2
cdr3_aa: CASSKRGLADYGYTF

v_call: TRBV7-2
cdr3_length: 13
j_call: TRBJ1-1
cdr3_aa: CASSLGTASEAFF

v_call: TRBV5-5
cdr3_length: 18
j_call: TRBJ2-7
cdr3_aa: CASSLGLPADRVSYEQYF

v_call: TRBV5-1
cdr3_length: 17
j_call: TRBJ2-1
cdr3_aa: CASSLWIANTGVGEQFF

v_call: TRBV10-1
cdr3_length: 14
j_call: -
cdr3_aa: CASTPGDRAHEQYF

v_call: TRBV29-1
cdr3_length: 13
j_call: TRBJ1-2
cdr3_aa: CSVEDSWGYGYTF

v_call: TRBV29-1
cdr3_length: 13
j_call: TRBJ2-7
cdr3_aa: CSVEGRTPYEQYF

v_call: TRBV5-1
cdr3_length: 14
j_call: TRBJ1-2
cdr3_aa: CASSSAQGQVGYTF

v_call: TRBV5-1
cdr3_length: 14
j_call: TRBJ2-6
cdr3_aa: CASSFGTGANVLTF

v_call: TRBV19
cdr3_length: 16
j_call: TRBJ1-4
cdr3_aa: CASSVDRAATNEKLFF

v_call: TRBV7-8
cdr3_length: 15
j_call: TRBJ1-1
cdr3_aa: CASSRKQGAGTEAFF

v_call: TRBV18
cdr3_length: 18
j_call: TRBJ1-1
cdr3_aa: CASSPLLMGSGAASQAFF

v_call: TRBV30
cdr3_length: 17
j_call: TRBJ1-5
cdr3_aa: CAWSVPWQGFSNQPQHF

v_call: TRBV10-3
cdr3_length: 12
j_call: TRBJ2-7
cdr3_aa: CAILDGSYEQYF

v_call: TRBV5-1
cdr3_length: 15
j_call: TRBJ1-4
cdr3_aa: CASSVRQGIGEKLFF

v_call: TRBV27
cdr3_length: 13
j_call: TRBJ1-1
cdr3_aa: CASSDRLNTEAFF

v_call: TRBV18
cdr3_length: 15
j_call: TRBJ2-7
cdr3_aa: CASSPPWQGAGEQYF

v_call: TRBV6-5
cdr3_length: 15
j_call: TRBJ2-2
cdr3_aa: CASSQGSWLTGELFF

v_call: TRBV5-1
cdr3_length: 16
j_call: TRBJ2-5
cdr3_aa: CASSNTGTPVGETQYF

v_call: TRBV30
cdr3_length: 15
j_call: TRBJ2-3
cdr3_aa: CAWSPLGRSTDTQYF

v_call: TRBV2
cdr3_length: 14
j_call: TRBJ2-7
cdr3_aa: CASSDQGQTYEQYF

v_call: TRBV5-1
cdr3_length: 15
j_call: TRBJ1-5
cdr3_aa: CASRMSTGSNQPQHF

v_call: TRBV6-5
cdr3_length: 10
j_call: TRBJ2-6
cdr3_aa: CATPPNVLTF

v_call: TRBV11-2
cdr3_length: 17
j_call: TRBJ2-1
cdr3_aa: CASSLRVLAGGGNEQFF

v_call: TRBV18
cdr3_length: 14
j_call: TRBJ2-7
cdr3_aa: CASSPRGEGYEQYF

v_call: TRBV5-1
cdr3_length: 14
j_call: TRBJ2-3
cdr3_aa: CASRPSGSRGTQYF

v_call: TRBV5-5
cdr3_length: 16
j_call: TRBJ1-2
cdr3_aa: CASSLDPGTGGYGYTF

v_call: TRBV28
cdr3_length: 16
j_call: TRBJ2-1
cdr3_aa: CASRMRTSGRAAEQFF

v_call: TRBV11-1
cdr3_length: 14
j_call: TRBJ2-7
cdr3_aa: CASSRQGPPYEQYF

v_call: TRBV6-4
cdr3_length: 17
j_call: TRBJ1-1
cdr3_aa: CASSPQGPLRRNTEAFF

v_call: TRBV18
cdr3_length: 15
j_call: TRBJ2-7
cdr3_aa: CASSPSGAFRPTQYF

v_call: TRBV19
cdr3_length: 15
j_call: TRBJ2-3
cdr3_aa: CASSTTGTLTDTQYF

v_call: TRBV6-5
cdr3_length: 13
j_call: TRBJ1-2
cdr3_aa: CASTPGAGGGYTF

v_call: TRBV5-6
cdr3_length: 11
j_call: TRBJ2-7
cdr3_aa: CASSLVGDSYF

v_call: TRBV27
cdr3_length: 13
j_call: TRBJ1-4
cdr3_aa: CASSSQANEKLFF